This T cell receptor beta chain derives from a study of blood T cell repertoires in COVID-19. The V gene lost 1 base and the J gene lost 6 bases, with 8 bases spanning the gap. The CDR3 has 13 residues. Germline-derived CDR1 and CDR2 are SNHLY and FYNNEI. Donors of Cohort 3 who recovered were those that had two negative PCRs, clearance, or symptom resolution. Using immunoSEQ multiplex PCR, the repertoire was profiled, and TCRdb retains in-frame clones only, with some absent. The sample includes over 300,000 clones, around nine tenths of them seen just once. This clone appeared once. The specimen sequenced was PBMCs or T cells enriched from blood (not recorded which). The clonotype comes from a woman in her 30s who had recovered from COVID-19. The chain recombines TRBV2 with TRBJ2-3; D call uncertain. The CDR3, as DNA: TGTGCCAGCAGTGAAGAAATCGGTGATACGCAGTATTTT. It is translated as CASSEEIGDTQYF. The whole variable domain, filled in from reference TRBV2 and TRBJ2-3, reads EPEVTQTPSHQVTQMGQEVILRCVPISNHLYFYWYRQILGQKVEFLVSFYNNEISEKSEIFDDQFSVERPDGSNFTLKIRSTKLEDSAMYFCASSEEIGDTQYFGPGTRLTVL.